The 5 T cell receptor beta chains below all came from one sample that was sequenced in a study of untreated major depressive disorder. Using immunoSEQ multiplex PCR, the repertoire was profiled, and TCRdb retains in-frame clones only, with some absent. The sample has 21,000 or so clones; more than 75% are singletons. The sequenced material came from CD4+ T cells from PBMCs. These receptors all stem from a woman aged 30 to 39 in good health.

CDR3 protein: CASSPDNPRGYTF. DNA of the CDR3: TGTGCCAGCTCCCCTGACAATCCCCGTGGCTACACCTTC. The V and J genes are TRBV18 and TRBJ1-2, with D uncertain. With 6 bases removed from V and 7 bases from J, the gap between germline ends came to 15 bases. CDR3 size: 13 residues. Germline-derived CDR1 and CDR2 are KGHSH and LQKENI.

The gene calls are TRBV4-3 and TRBJ1-5; D uncertain. Germline V gives CDR1 LGHNA, CDR2 YSLEER. The CDR3 loop spans 13 amino acids. Trimming stripped 2 bases from V and 4 bases from J, with 6 bases between. The CDR3 loop reads CASSQQENQPQHF. CDR3 nucleotides: TGCGCCAGCAGCCAACAGGAGAATCAGCCCCAGCATTTT.

The gene calls are TRBV18 and TRBJ1-5; D ambiguous. The CDR3 extends over 14 amino acids. Germline values: CDR1 KGHSH, CDR2 LQKENI. V dropped 0 bases and J dropped 9 bases, with 12 bases sitting between them. The CDR3 coding sequence is TGTGCCAGCTCACCACCGAACGGACTATGGCCCCAGCATTTT. It specifies CASSPPNGLWPQHF.

This clone was seen only a few times. The chain employs TRBV19 and TRBJ1-5; possible D gene TRBD1, 5 bases. This CDR3 region has 17 residues. V lost 4 bases and J lost 3, with 19 bases in between. CDR1 and CDR2 (germline): LNHDA, SQIVND (reference sequence). For the CDR3, the DNA is TGTGCCAGTAGTACCCCGCATTACCCGGGGGACAATCAGCCCCAGCATTTT. It translates to CASSTPHYPGDNQPQHF.

CDR3 residues: CASSHGSGAGNTIYF. CDR3 in DNA: TGTGCCAGCAGCCACGGTTCAGGGGCTGGAAACACCATATATTTT. The chain carries TRBV28 and TRBJ1-3, with D possibly TRBD1 on 6 matching bases. Germline lookup yields CDR1 MDHEN and CDR2 SYDVKM. This CDR3 has 15 amino acids. Trimming took 6 bases from V and 2 from J, leaving 14 bases between them.